The 27 T cell receptor beta chains reported below all come from one sample, sequenced in a study of control samples from healthy donors and cancer patients. Libraries were prepared by immunoSEQ multiplex PCR; TCRdb keeps only in-frame clonotypes and omits some of them. The sample carries approximately 97,000 clones, approximately 80% recorded once. The sequenced sample was blood. The receptors derive from a man aged 25-45 years in good health.

This clone was detected only once. The V and J genes are TRBV6-5 and TRBJ2-7; 7 bases map to TRBD2. After removal of 7 bases from V and 7 bases from J, the junction contained 16 bases not matched to a gene. The CDR3 covers 15 residues. Looked up from germline, CDR1 is MNHEY and CDR2 is SVGAGI. The CDR3 here is CASIGNGGLPGEQYF. CDR3 nucleotide sequence: TGTGCCAGCATCGGTAACGGGGGGTTACCTGGGGAGCAGTACTTC.

This clone was counted a few times. In DNA form, the CDR3 reads TGTGCCAGCAGCTCGGACCACAGGGGACAAAACATTCAGTACTTC. Protein sequence: CASSSDHRGQNIQYF. V and J are TRBV5-4 and TRBJ2-4; 7 bases match TRBD1. Germline CDR1 SGHNT, CDR2 YYREEE (reference sequence). The CDR3 is 15 residues long. J was trimmed by 5 bases and V by 3 bases; bases with no gene match: 8.

J is TRBJ2-7 and V is TRBV4-1; D gene uncertain. The germline V and J ends were trimmed by 2 bases and 5 bases, with 22 bases remaining between them. The germline V gene has CDR1 MGHRA and CDR2 YSYEKL. This CDR3 comprises 17 residues. CDR3 nucleotides: TGCGCCAGCAGCCAACCCTTAACTGGGCCTGGTTCCGACGAGCAGTACTTC. Translated, it gives CASSQPLTGPGSDEQYF.

This clone was found a few times. V is TRBV5-1 and J is TRBJ2-1; 8 nucleotides align to TRBD2. Per the germline V gene, CDR1 is SGHRS and CDR2 is YFSETQ. Trimming cost V 2 bases and J 0 bases; bases outside gene matches: 16. This CDR3 has 20 residues. DNA of the CDR3: TGCGCCAGCAGCTTCTCTAAGGGTAGCGGGGCAAAATACTCCTACAATGAGCAGTTCTTC. Translation: CASSFSKGSGAKYSYNEQFF.

The chain has TRBV19 and TRBJ2-2; 8 nucleotides match TRBD1. From germline, CDR1 is LNHDA and CDR2 SQIVND (reference sequence). The CDR3 length is 18 residues. V trimming: 11 bases; J trimming: 0 bases; junction bases outside the gene matches: 17. The DNA of the CDR3 is TGTGCCCCTAAGGTTGGACAGGGAGGCCTCGCGAACACCGGGGAGCTGTTTTTT. It is translated as CAPKVGQGGLANTGELFF.

The chain employs TRBV28 and TRBJ1-4; D remains ambiguous. Germline-derived CDR1 and CDR2 are MDHEN and SYDVKM. This CDR3 region has 16 residues. V lost 5 bases to trimming and J lost 6 bases, with 19 bases between them. This chain's CDR3 is CASSPAGNQRYEKLFF. The DNA of the CDR3 is TGTGCCAGCAGTCCCGCCGGGAATCAGCGTTATGAAAAACTGTTTTTT.

The chain has TRBV3-1 (or the pseudogene TRBV3-2) and TRBJ2-5, with 10 bases lining up with TRBD2. The CDR3 extends over 14 amino acids. V shed 6 bases and J 4 bases; nucleotides not matched to a gene: 5. Germline CDR1 is LGHDT and CDR2 is YNNKEL (reference sequence). The CDR3, as DNA: TGTGCCAGCAGAACTAGCGGGGAGGGAGAGACCCAGTACTTC. Protein: CASRTSGEGETQYF.

The V call is TRBV9, the J call TRBJ2-7; D gene uncertain. The CDR3 loop spans 14 amino acids. Germline V lookup: CDR1 SGDLS, CDR2 YYNGEE. Trimming pared 3 bases from V and 0 bases from J, leaving 10 bases between. CDR3: CASSDTVGSYEQYF. For the CDR3, the DNA is TGTGCCAGCAGCGACACGGTTGGCTCCTACGAGCAGTACTTC.

As DNA, the CDR3 is TGTGCCAGTAGTATAGATCCGCGAGGGAGTGCCTATAATTCACCCCTCCACTTT. Translated: CASSIDPRGSAYNSPLHF. This chain connects TRBV19 to TRBJ1-6; no reliable D call. Germline assignment: CDR1 LNHDA and CDR2 SQIVND (reference sequence). This CDR3 region has 18 residues. Deletions cut 0 bases from V and 2 bases from J, with 14 bases between.

The chain is built from TRBV24-1 and TRBJ2-3, with TRBD1 matching over 7 bases. Trimming took 5 bases from V and 2 from J; bases not matched to a gene: 9. From germline, CDR1 is KGHDR and CDR2 SFDVKD. The CDR3 length is 16 residues. The CDR3, as DNA: TGTGCCACCAGTGCCCCGACAGGGTGGAACACAGATACGCAGTATTTT. Amino acid sequence: CATSAPTGWNTDTQYF.

V and J are TRBV7-9 and TRBJ2-1; perhaps TRBD1 as D (7 bases). CDR3 length: 14 residues. Germline V gene lookup returns CDR1 SEHNR and CDR2 FQNEAQ (reference sequence). V lost 6 bases to trimming and J lost 5 bases, with 14 bases between them. CDR3: CASRSPRGDNEQFF. The DNA of the CDR3 is TGTGCCAGCAGAAGTCCCAGGGGGGACAATGAGCAGTTCTTC. The entire variable domain, with the rest obtained from reference TRBV7-9 and TRBJ2-1, is as follows: DTGVSQNPRHKITKRGQNVTFRCDPISEHNRLYWYRQTLGQGPEFLTYFQNEAQLEKSRLLSDRFSAERPKGSFSTLEIQRTEQGDSAMYLCASRSPRGDNEQFFGPGTRLTVL.

The chain carries TRBV18 and TRBJ1-5; D is unresolved. The CDR3 loop spans 15 amino acids. V lost 1 base, J lost 0 bases, and 7 bases lay in between. CDR1 and CDR2 (germline): KGHSH, LQKENI. Here the CDR3 reads CASSPRGYSNQPQHF. The CDR3 DNA is TGTGCCAGCTCACCACGGGGTTATAGCAATCAGCCCCAGCATTTT.

V and J are TRBV2 and TRBJ1-2, with a possible D match to TRBD1 (6 bases). Germline V CDR1 and CDR2: SNHLY, FYNNEI. This CDR3 comprises 16 residues. With 5 bases removed from V and 0 bases from J, the gap between germline ends came to 16 bases. The CDR3 spells CASSLDGQQANYGYTF. CDR3 in DNA: TGTGCCAGCAGTCTAGACGGACAGCAAGCTAACTATGGCTACACCTTC.

The J gene is TRBJ2-2, the V gene TRBV27, with TRBD1 identical over 7 bases. The V gene end was trimmed by 6 bases and the J gene end by 13 bases; junction bases not matched to a gene: 8. Germline V gene lookup returns CDR1 MNHEY and CDR2 SMNVEV (reference sequence). The CDR3 sequence is 12 residues long. In DNA, the CDR3 is TGTGCCAGCAGAAGGACAGGTGGATGGCTGTTTTTT. Its translation is CASRRTGGWLFF.

This chain uses TRBV28 with TRBJ2-3; D is perhaps TRBD1 (6 bases). Deletions cut 6 bases from V and 5 bases from J, with 15 bases between. There are 14 residues in the CDR3. CDR1 and CDR2 from the germline V gene are MDHEN and SYDVKM. The CDR3 reads CASRKTGFKDTQYF. CDR3 DNA: TGTGCCAGCAGGAAAACAGGGTTTAAAGATACGCAGTATTTT.

This clone has just a few counts. The chain links TRBV3-1 (or the pseudogene TRBV3-2) to TRBJ2-3, with D hard to call. Germline V gene data show CDR1 as LGHDT and CDR2 as YNNKEL (reference sequence). V was shortened by 4 bases and J by 0 bases, with 17 bases between the two germline ends. The CDR3 extends over 17 amino acids. The CDR3 DNA reads as TGTGCCAGCAGCCCTCGTTACGCCCCTCTAAGCACAGATACGCAGTATTTT. Residues: CASSPRYAPLSTDTQYF.

V is TRBV7-8 and J is TRBJ1-5; possibly TRBD1 for D (5 bases). Germline lookup yields CDR1 SGHVS and CDR2 FQNEAQ. V shed 5 bases and J shed 7 bases, with 15 bases lying between them. The CDR3 has 14 residues. This CDR3 is CASSLRDPRQPQHF. CDR3 bases: TGTGCCAGCAGCCTACGGGACCCCCGGCAGCCCCAGCATTTT.

V is TRBV18 and J is TRBJ2-7; 11 nucleotides match TRBD1. The J segment lost 3 bases and the V segment lost 4 bases, leaving 8 bases of the junction unmatched. Germline CDR1 KGHSH, CDR2 LQKENI. The CDR3 totals 16 residues. The CDR3 DNA reads TGTGCCAGCTCACTAGCCGGGACAGGGGGATTCTACGAGCAGTACTTC. The encoded protein is CASSLAGTGGFYEQYF.

The gene calls are TRBV5-4 and TRBJ2-1; tentatively, D is TRBD1 (5 bases). The CDR3 spans 16 residues. V shed 4 bases and J shed 4 bases, with 18 bases lying between them. Looked up from germline, CDR1 is SGHNT and CDR2 is YYREEE (reference sequence). For the CDR3, the DNA is TGTGCCAGCAGCAACCAGGGCCGGTTAAGGTACAATGAGCAGTTCTTC. Translation gives CASSNQGRLRYNEQFF.

This clone occurred once. The gene calls are TRBV10-2 and TRBJ1-5; weak D call: TRBD1 (5 bases). V lost 0 bases to trimming and J lost 6 bases, with 12 bases between them. This CDR3 is built from 15 residues. CDR1 WSHSY and CDR2 SAAADI come from the germline V gene. The CDR3 spells CASSESGQGGQPQHF. The CDR3 DNA is TGCGCCAGCAGTGAGTCAGGGCAGGGAGGTCAGCCCCAGCATTTT.

The chain joins TRBV30 to TRBJ2-1; D is unresolved. The ends were cut back, 2 bases at V and 3 bases at J, with 8 bases in the middle. This CDR3 comprises 13 residues. Germline CDR1 GTSNPN, CDR2 SVGIG (reference sequence). CDR3 DNA sequence: TGTGCCTGGAGTCTCTACAGCTACAATGAGCAGTTCTTC. Encoded protein: CAWSLYSYNEQFF.

The rearrangement uses TRBV20-1 and TRBJ2-1, with D possibly matching TRBD1 (6 bases). The germline gives CDR1 DFQATT, CDR2 SNEGSKA (reference sequence). V was pared by 3 bases and J by 10 bases, with 16 bases between. CDR3 length: 13 amino acids. The CDR3 region is CSASRGRGYEQFF. The CDR3 region has the DNA TGCAGTGCTAGTCGGGGCAGGGGCTACGAGCAGTTCTTC.

J is TRBJ1-2 and V is TRBV6-5; D remains unclear. V gave up 8 bases and J gave up 2 bases, with 12 bases separating them. Looked up from germline, CDR1 is MNHEY and CDR2 is SVGAGI. The CDR3 consists of 13 residues. DNA of the CDR3: TGTGCCAGCCAACGTGGGGAAAACTATGGCTACACCTTC. This gives the protein CASQRGENYGYTF.

This clone has a single count. The rearrangement links TRBV5-1 to TRBJ2-1, with D perhaps matching TRBD1 (6 bases). With 4 bases removed from V and 4 bases from J, the gap between germline ends came to 15 bases. There are 15 residues in the CDR3. Germline V gene lookup returns CDR1 SGHRS and CDR2 YFSETQ. The CDR3 spells CASSGDRLYYNEQFF. The CDR3 DNA sequence: TGCGCCAGCAGCGGAGACAGGCTATATTACAATGAGCAGTTCTTC. The complete variable domain, with remaining parts taken from reference TRBV5-1 and TRBJ2-1, reads KAGVTQTPRYLIKTRGQQVTLSCSPISGHRSVSWYQQTPGQGLQFLFEYFSETQRNKGNFPGRFSGRQFSNSRSEMNVSTLELGDSALYLCASSGDRLYYNEQFFGPGTRLTVL.

V usage is TRBV29-1 and J usage is TRBJ1-1; 10 nucleotides agree with TRBD1. The ends lost 6 bases at V and 5 bases at J; junction bases unmatched: 6. Germline values: CDR1 SQVTM, CDR2 ANQGSEA. The CDR3 length is 13 residues. CDR3 protein: CSVQRTGGTEAFF. CDR3 in DNA: TGCAGCGTGCAACGGACAGGGGGAACTGAAGCTTTCTTT.

This clone was found a few times. The chain recombines TRBV10-1 with TRBJ2-2, with 12 bases matching TRBD2. Losses at the gene ends were 5 bases for V and 1 base for J; bases not matched to a gene: 5. Germline-derived CDR1 and CDR2 are WNHNN and SYGVQD (reference sequence). This CDR3 contains 17 residues. The CDR3 loop reads CASSRTSGAQNTGELFF. For the CDR3, the DNA is TGCGCCAGCAGTAGGACTAGCGGGGCCCAGAACACCGGGGAGCTGTTTTTT.

This clone was detected only once. The genes are TRBV10-2 and TRBJ1-1; the D gene is possibly TRBD1 (6 bases). Germline assignment: CDR1 WSHSY and CDR2 SAAADI. The ends were cut back, 3 bases at V and 0 bases at J, with 8 bases in the middle. The CDR3 sequence is 14 residues long. The CDR3 protein is CASSEGGLNTEAFF. Written as DNA, the CDR3 is TGCGCCAGCAGTGAAGGGGGGTTGAACACTGAAGCTTTCTTT.